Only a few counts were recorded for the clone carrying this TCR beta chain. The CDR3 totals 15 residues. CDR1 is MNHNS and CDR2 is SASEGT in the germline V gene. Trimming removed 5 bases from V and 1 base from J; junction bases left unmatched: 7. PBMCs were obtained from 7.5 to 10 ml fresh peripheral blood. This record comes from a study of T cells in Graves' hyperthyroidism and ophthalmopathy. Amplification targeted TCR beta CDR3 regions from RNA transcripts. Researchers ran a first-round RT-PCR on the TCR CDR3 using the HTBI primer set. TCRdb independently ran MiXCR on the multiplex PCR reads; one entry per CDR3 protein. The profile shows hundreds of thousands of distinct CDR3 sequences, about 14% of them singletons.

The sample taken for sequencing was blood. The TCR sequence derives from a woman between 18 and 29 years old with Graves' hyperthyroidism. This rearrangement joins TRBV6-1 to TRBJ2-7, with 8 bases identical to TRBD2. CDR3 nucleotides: TGTGCCAGCAGTCCTAAGGCGGGAGGATCCTACGAGCAGTACTTC. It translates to CASSPKAGGSYEQYF.